This is a list of T cell receptor beta chains from one sample in a study of identical twins. TCRdb ran MiXCR on the 5' RACE reads and lists one entry per CDR3 protein. The table shows more than 250,000 distinct CDR3 sequences, with less than 9% occurring only once. This sample was also put to use in a study of yellow fever vaccine responses in identical twins.

The sample consisted of memory (CD45RO+) T cells sorted from blood. The origin of the receptors is a woman aged 18-30 years in good health. Both conserved end residues are trimmed from each CDR3. Each record gives: CDR3 protein, V gene, D gene, J gene, clone size. A D gene is named only where the DNA matches it firmly. Clone size is given for some rows only: seen once, a few or many times, or a class if the clone is expanded.

ASSQAISGANVLT,TRBV4-1,-,TRBJ2-6,-
ASSPRTSGGLSGANVLT,TRBV4-2,TRBD2,TRBJ2-6,many
ASSLFSGGTEAF,TRBV13,TRBD1,TRBJ1-1,-
ASIREDTQY,TRBV2,-,TRBJ2-3,few
ATNGANNNEQF,TRBV6-6,-,TRBJ2-1,-
ASRPRTGDYGYT,TRBV6-2/TRBV6-3,TRBD1,TRBJ1-2,few
ASSESTGNTEAF,TRBV9,-,TRBJ1-1,few
ASSLQGPNTGELF,TRBV11-2,-,TRBJ2-2,few
ASSQGSSGGLNEQF,TRBV3-1,TRBD2,TRBJ2-1,-
ASSKMGQGGEKLF,TRBV11-2,TRBD1,TRBJ1-4,-
AITTSGGYNEQF,TRBV10-3,TRBD2,TRBJ2-1,many
ASSPWGEGAYNEQF,TRBV14,-,TRBJ2-1,few
ASSLDLTGGTETQY,TRBV7-7,TRBD1,TRBJ2-5,-
ASSSQLQGSDYGYT,TRBV7-2,TRBD1,TRBJ1-2,few
ASSPQGPTEAF,TRBV7-3,-,TRBJ1-1,-
SARSRSKANEQF,TRBV20-1,-,TRBJ2-1,few
ASSLSVRGQETQY,TRBV28,TRBD1,TRBJ2-5,few
ASSLGGQYTDTQY,TRBV11-2,-,TRBJ2-3,many
ASSDPGGQNTGELF,TRBV4-2,-,TRBJ2-2,many
SASPLIGSWGDNEQF,TRBV20-1,-,TRBJ2-1,-
ASSLRTGGYEQY,TRBV7-9,TRBD1,TRBJ2-7,-
SAPRATGVPDTQY,TRBV20-1,TRBD1,TRBJ2-3,few
ASSPDRGRAEKLF,TRBV12-3/TRBV12-4,TRBD1,TRBJ1-4,many
ASGPGQSSYEQY,TRBV16,TRBD1,TRBJ2-7,-
ASSVGQGVNTDTQY,TRBV5-8,TRBD1,TRBJ2-3,-
SVASGRFNEQF,TRBV29-1,TRBD2,TRBJ2-1,many
SAYTGGPNEQF,TRBV20-1,TRBD1,TRBJ2-1,many
ASSQWGRRPQH,TRBV6-6,-,TRBJ1-5,many
ASSKTGLNEKLF,TRBV10-2,-,TRBJ1-4,-
ATCQPWGSGRAFQAEQF,TRBV3-2,-,TRBJ2-1,-
ASSPLAGTSNEQF,TRBV6-1,TRBD2,TRBJ2-1,few
ASSSQGGLERKLYNEQF,TRBV5-1,TRBD2,TRBJ2-1,-
SVGIMRATSRSYEQY,TRBV29-1,TRBD2,TRBJ2-7,many
SARDMTGGFWQPQH,TRBV20-1,TRBD1,TRBJ1-5,many
ASSRARGQPQTQY,TRBV4-1,-,TRBJ2-5,-
SVASVGAGWSGELF,TRBV29-1,TRBD2,TRBJ2-2,-
ASSQEETALYGYT,TRBV4-1,-,TRBJ1-2,many
ASSGDYLVRY,TRBV7-9,TRBD2,TRBJ2-4,-
ASSQEGSETNYGYT,TRBV4-1,-,TRBJ1-2,few
ASRVGQGNSPLH,TRBV12-3/TRBV12-4,TRBD1,TRBJ1-6,many
ACSGTSGTAGTYEQY,TRBV11-3,TRBD2,TRBJ2-7,-
ASNSGTSSYEQY,TRBV9,TRBD2,TRBJ2-7,-
SARVFGASYEQY,TRBV20-1,-,TRBJ2-7,many
SARAQGDYGYT,TRBV20-1,-,TRBJ1-2,-
ASSPKGPLNTGELF,TRBV7-9,-,TRBJ2-2,-
ASRRKTGVAF,TRBV28,-,TRBJ1-1,-
AIRRDRDGYT,TRBV10-3,TRBD1,TRBJ1-2,-
ASSLGQYTEAF,TRBV12-3/TRBV12-4,-,TRBJ1-1,many
ASSFQGGARYEQF,TRBV7-8,-,TRBJ2-1,medium-sized
ASSFSGTEQF,TRBV7-2,TRBD2,TRBJ2-1,-
ASSVWDSRTDTQY,TRBV9,TRBD1,TRBJ2-3,few
ATGEVGQGGTEAF,TRBV10-3,TRBD1,TRBJ1-1,few
ASSHGPKAF,TRBV6-5,-,TRBJ1-1,-